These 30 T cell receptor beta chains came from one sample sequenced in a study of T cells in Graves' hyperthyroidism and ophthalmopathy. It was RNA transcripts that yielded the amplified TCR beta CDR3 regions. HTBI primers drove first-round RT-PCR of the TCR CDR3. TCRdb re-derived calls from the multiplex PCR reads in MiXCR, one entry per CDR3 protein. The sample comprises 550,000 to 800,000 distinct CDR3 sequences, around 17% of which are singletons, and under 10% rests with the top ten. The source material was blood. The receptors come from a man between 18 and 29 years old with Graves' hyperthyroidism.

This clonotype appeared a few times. The CDR3 loop is CASSLFAGSRNQPQHF. In DNA form, the CDR3 reads TGTGCCAGCAGTTTATTCGCAGGGAGTCGCAATCAGCCCCAGCATTTT. This rearrangement joins TRBV28 to TRBJ1-5; D possibly corresponds to TRBD1 (5 bases). Trimming pared 1 base from V and 2 bases from J, leaving 12 bases between. Germline values: CDR1 MDHEN, CDR2 SYDVKM. The CDR3 runs to 16 residues.

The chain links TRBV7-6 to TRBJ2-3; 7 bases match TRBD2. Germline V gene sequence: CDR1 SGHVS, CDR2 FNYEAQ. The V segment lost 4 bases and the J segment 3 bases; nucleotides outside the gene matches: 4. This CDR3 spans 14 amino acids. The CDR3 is CASSSRGVTDTQYF. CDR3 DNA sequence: TGTGCCAGCAGCTCCCGGGGGGTAACAGATACGCAGTATTTT.

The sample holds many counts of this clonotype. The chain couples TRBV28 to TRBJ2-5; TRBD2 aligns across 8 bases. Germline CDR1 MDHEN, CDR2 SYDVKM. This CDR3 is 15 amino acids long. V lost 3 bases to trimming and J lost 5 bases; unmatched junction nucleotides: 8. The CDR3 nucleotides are TGTGCCAGCAGTTTGCCCAGCGGGAGAACGGAGACCCAGTACTTC. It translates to CASSLPSGRTETQYF.

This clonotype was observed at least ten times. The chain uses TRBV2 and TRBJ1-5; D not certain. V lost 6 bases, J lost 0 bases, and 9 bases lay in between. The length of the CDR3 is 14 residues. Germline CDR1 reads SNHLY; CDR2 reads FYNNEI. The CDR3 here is CASRGSYSNQPQHF. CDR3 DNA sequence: TGTGCCAGCAGGGGCAGCTATAGCAATCAGCCCCAGCATTTT.

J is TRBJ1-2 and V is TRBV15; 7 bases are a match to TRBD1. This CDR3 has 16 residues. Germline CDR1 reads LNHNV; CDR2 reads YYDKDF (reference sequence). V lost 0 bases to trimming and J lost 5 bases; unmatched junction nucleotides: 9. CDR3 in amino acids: CATSRDRGLLWYGYTF. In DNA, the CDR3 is TGTGCCACCAGCAGAGACAGGGGGTTATTATGGTATGGCTACACCTTC.

CDR3 residues: CASSLSAGLSGELFF. CDR3 DNA: TGTGCCAGCAGTTTGTCAGCAGGGCTCTCCGGGGAGCTGTTTTTT. J is TRBJ2-2 and V is TRBV28; maybe TRBD1 (5 bases). The germline gives CDR1 MDHEN, CDR2 SYDVKM. V was pared by 3 bases and J by 6 bases, with 14 bases between. This CDR3 comprises 15 residues.

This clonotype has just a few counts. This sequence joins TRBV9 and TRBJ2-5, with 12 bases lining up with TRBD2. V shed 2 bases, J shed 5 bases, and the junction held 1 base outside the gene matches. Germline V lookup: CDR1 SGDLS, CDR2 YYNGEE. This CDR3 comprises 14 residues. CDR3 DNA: TGTGCCAGCAGCGTCACTAGCGGGAGGGAGACCCAGTACTTC. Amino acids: CASSVTSGRETQYF.

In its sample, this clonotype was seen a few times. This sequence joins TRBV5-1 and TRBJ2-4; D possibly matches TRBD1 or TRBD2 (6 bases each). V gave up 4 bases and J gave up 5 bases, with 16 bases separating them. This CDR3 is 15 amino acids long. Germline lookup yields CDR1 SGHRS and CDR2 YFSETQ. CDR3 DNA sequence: TGCGCCAGCAGCCCCTTTATCGGGGGCCAAAACATTCAGTACTTC. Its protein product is CASSPFIGGQNIQYF.

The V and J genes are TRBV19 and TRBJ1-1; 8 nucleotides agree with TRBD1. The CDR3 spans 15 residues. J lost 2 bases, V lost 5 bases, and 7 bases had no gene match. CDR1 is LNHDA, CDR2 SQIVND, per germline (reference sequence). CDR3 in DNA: TGTGCCAGTAGTTCTCGGACAGGGTCTAACACTGAAGCTTTCTTT. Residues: CASSSRTGSNTEAFF.

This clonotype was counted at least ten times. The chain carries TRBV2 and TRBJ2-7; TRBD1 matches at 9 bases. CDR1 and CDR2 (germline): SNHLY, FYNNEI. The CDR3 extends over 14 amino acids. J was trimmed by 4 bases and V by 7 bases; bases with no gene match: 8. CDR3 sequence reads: CASTPGQGGYEQYF. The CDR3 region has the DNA TGTGCCAGCACCCCGGGACAGGGAGGATACGAGCAGTACTTC.

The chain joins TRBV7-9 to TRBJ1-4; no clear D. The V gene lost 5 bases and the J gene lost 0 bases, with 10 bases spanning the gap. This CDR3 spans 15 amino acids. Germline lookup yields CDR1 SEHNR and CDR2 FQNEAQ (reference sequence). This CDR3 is CASSPVIATNEKLFF. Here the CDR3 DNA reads TGTGCCAGCAGCCCCGTCATTGCAACTAATGAAAAACTGTTTTTT.

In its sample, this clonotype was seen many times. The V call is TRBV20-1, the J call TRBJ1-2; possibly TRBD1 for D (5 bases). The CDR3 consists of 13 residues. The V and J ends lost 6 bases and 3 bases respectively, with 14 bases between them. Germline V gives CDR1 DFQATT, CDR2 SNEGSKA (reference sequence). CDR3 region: CSAAPTADYGYTF. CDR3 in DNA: TGCAGTGCCGCGCCGACAGCGGACTATGGCTACACCTTC.

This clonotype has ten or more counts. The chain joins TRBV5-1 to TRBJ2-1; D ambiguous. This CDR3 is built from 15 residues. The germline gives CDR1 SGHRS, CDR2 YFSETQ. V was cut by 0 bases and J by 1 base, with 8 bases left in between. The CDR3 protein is CASSLGEQSYNEQFF. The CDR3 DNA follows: TGCGCCAGCAGCTTGGGAGAGCAGTCCTACAATGAGCAGTTCTTC.

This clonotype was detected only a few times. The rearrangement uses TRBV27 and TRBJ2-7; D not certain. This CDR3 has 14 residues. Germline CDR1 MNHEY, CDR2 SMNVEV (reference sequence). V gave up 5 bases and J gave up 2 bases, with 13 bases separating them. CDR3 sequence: CASSGWQAAYEQYF. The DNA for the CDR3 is TGTGCCAGCAGTGGGTGGCAAGCAGCCTACGAGCAGTACTTC.

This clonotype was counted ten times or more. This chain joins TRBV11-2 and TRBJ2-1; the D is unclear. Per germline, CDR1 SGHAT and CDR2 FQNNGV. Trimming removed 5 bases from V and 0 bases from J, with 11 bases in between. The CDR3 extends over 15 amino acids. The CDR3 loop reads CASSPRLSSYNEQFF. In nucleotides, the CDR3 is TGTGCCAGCAGCCCGAGATTAAGCTCCTACAATGAGCAGTTCTTC. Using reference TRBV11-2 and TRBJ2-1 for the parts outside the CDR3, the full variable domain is EAGVAQSPRYKIIEKRQSVAFWCNPISGHATLYWYQQILGQGPKLLIQFQNNGVVDDSQLPKDRFSAERLKGVDSTLKIQPAKLEDSAVYLCASSPRLSSYNEQFFGPGTRLTVL.

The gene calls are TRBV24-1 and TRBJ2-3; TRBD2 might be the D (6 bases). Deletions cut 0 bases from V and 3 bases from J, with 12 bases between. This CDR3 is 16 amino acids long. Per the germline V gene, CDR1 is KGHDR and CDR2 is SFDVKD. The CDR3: CATSDLTSRGTDTQYF. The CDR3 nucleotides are TGTGCCACCAGTGATTTGACTAGCCGTGGGACAGATACGCAGTATTTT.

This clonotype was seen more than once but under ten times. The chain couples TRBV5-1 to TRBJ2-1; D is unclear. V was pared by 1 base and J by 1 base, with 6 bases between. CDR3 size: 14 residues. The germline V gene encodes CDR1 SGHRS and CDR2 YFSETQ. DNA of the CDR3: TGCGCCAGCAGCTTGCTTCGGTCCTACAATGAGCAGTTCTTC. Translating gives CASSLLRSYNEQFF.

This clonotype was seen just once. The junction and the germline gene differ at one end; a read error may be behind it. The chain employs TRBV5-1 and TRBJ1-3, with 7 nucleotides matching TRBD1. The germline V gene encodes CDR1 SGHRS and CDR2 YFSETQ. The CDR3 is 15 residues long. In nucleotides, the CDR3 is TGTGCCAGCAGCTACGGACAGGCCTCTGGAAACACCATATATTTT. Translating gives CASSYGQASGNTIYF.

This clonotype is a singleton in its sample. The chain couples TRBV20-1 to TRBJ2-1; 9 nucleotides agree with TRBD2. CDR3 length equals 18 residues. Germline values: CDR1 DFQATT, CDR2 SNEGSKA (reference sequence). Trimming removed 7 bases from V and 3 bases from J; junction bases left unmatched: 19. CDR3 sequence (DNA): TGCAGTGTCAGGGCCTCAAAAAGGGCGGGAGGGCGCTACAATGAGCAGTTCTTC. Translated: CSVRASKRAGGRYNEQFF.

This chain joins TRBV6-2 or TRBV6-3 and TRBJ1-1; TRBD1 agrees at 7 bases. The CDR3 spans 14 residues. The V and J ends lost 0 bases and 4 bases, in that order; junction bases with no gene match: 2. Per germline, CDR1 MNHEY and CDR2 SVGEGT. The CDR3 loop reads CASSYSRTGTEAFF. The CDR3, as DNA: TGTGCCAGCAGTTACTCCAGGACAGGCACTGAAGCTTTCTTT.

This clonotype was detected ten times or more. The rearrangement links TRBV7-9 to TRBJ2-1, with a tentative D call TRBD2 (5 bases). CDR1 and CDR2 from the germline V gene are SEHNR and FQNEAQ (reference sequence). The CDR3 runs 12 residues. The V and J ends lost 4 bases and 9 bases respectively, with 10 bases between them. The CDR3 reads CASSSRESEQFF. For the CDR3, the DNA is TGTGCCAGCAGCTCCCGGGAATCTGAGCAGTTCTTC.

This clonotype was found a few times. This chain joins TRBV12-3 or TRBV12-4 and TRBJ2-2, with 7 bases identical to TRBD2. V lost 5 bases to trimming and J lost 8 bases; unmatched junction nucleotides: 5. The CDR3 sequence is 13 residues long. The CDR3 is CASSPAGRGELFF. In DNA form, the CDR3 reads TGTGCCAGCAGTCCAGCGGGACGGGGGGAGCTGTTTTTT.

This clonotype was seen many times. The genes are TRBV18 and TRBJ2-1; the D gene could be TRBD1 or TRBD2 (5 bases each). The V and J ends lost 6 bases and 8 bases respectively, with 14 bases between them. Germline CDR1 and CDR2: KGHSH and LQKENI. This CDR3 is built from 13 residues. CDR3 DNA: TGTGCCAGCTCCACGATGAGGGGCGATGAGCAGTTCTTC. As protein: CASSTMRGDEQFF.

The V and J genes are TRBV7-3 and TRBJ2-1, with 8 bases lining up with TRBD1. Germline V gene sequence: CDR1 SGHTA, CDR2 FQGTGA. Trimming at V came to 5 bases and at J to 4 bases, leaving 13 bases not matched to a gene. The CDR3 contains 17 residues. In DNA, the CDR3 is TGTGCCAGCAGCCTCTACGGACAGGGAGGTTTGTACAATGAGCAGTTCTTC. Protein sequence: CASSLYGQGGLYNEQFF.

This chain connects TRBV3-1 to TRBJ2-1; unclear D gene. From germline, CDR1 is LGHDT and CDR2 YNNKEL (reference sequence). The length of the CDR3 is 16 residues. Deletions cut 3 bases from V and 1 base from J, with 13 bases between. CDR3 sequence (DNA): TGTGCCAGCAGCCAGCTCGGGCGGCGGTCCTACAATGAGCAGTTCTTC. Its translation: CASSQLGRRSYNEQFF.

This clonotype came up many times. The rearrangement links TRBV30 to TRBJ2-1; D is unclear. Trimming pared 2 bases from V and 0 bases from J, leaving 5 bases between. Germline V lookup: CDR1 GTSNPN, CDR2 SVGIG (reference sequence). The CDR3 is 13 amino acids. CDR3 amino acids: CAWSTDSYNEQFF. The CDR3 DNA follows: TGTGCCTGGAGTACCGACTCCTACAATGAGCAGTTCTTC.

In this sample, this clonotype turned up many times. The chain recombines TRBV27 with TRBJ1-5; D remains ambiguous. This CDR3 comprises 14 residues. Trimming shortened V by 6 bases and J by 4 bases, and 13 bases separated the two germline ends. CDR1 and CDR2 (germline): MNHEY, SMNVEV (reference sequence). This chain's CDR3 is CASSHNGLNQPQHF. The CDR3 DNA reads TGTGCCAGCAGCCACAACGGGTTAAATCAGCCCCAGCATTTT.

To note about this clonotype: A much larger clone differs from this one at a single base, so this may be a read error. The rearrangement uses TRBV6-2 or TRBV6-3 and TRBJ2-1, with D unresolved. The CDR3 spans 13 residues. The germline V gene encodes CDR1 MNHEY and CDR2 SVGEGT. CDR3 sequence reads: CVSSYSVSHEQFF. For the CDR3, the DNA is TGTGTCAGCAGTTACTCGGTGTCCCATGAGCAGTTCTTC.

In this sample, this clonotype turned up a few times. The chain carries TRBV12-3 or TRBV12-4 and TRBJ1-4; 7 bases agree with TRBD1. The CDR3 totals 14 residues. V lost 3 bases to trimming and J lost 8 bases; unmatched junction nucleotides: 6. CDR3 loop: CASSFYRGGEKLFF. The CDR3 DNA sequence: TGTGCCAGCAGTTTCTACAGGGGAGGCGAAAAACTGTTTTTT.

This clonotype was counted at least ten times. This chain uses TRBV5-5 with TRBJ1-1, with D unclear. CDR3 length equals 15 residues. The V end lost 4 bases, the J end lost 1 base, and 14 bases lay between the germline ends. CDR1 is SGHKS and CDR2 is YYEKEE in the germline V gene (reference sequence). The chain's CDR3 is CASSQGPGRNTEAFF. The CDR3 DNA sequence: TGTGCCAGCAGCCAAGGACCAGGACGGAACACTGAAGCTTTCTTT. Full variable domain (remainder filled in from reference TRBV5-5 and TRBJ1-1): DAGVTQSPTHLIKTRGQQVTLRCSPISGHKSVSWYQQVLGQGPQFIFQYYEKEERGRGNFPDRFSARQFPNYSSELNVNALLLGDSALYLCASSQGPGRNTEAFFGQGTRLTVV.